One sample yielded the 23 T cell receptor beta chains listed below, sequenced in a study of shared clonotypes between healthy human individuals. Using immunoSEQ multiplex PCR, the repertoire was profiled, and TCRdb retains in-frame clones only, with some absent. The sample carries hundreds of thousands of clones, more than 70% recorded once. The sample was memory CD4+ T cells sorted from blood. Sample subset: CD45RA-negative fraction. The receptors come from a woman aged 25-40 years in good health.

The CDR3 spells CTSSHYSGIFHEQYF. In DNA form, the CDR3 reads TGCACCAGCAGCCACTATAGCGGGATCTTCCACGAGCAGTACTTC. The V gene is TRBV1, the J gene TRBJ2-7; the D segment call TRBD2 is taken from the table without a DNA check. TRBV1 is shown as a pseudogene. The CDR3 extends over 15 amino acids.

J is TRBJ1-5 and V is TRBV14, with 9 positions matching TRBD1. The germline CDR1 and CDR2 sequences are SGHDN and FVKESK. J was trimmed by 0 bases and V by 4 bases; bases with no gene match: 19. There are 21 residues in the CDR3. Written as DNA, the CDR3 is TGTGCCAGCAGCCGGACTGTTTTTCCCGGGACAGGGACTTATAGCAATCAGCCCCAGCATTTT. Its translation: CASSRTVFPGTGTYSNQPQHF.

The V and J genes are TRBV15 and TRBJ2-1; 9 nucleotides align to TRBD1. Trimming cost V 1 base and J 9 bases; bases outside gene matches: 10. From germline, CDR1 is LNHNV and CDR2 YYDKDF (reference sequence). The CDR3 is made up of 16 amino acids. The CDR3 spells CATSRGLGQGQFEQFF. The CDR3 DNA reads as TGTGCCACCAGCAGAGGGTTGGGACAGGGACAATTTGAGCAGTTCTTC.

This clone appeared a few times. V is TRBV30 and J is TRBJ2-3, with TRBD2 identical over 13 bases. The V segment lost 3 bases and the J segment 4 bases; nucleotides outside the gene matches: 4. CDR1 and CDR2 from the germline V gene are GTSNPN and SVGIG (reference sequence). This CDR3 comprises 15 residues. The chain's CDR3 is CAWRRTSGSPDTQYF. CDR3 sequence (DNA): TGTGCCTGGAGACGGACTAGCGGGAGCCCAGATACGCAGTATTTT.

With regard to this clone: A far larger clone lies a single base away; this is likely a read error. The chain combines TRBV6-5 with TRBJ2-7; D gene ambiguous. There are 11 residues in the CDR3. Germline V lookup: CDR1 MNHEY, CDR2 SVGAGI. Trimming removed 5 bases from V and 0 bases from J, with 2 bases in between. The CDR3 DNA follows: TGTGCCAGCAGTGGCTCCTACGAGCAGTACTTC. Translated, it gives CASSGSYEQYF.

The table lists this clone with a few counts. This chain joins TRBV28 and TRBJ2-2; 10 bases fit TRBD1. Trimming at V came to 0 bases and at J to 8 bases, leaving 3 bases not matched to a gene. The germline CDR1 and CDR2 sequences are MDHEN and SYDVKM. The CDR3 loop spans 15 amino acids. This CDR3 is CASSLWTGGIGELFF. DNA for the CDR3: TGTGCCAGCAGTTTATGGACAGGGGGCATTGGGGAGCTGTTTTTT.

J is TRBJ2-2 and V is TRBV7-6, with 7 bases aligning to TRBD1. V lost 5 bases and J lost 7; bases outside the gene matches: 7. Germline V gives CDR1 SGHVS, CDR2 FNYEAQ. The CDR3 extends over 14 amino acids. The CDR3 DNA sequence: TGTGCCAGCAGCCACCGACAGGGTGACGGGGAGCTGTTTTTT. Translated, it gives CASSHRQGDGELFF. The full variable domain, rest sourced from reference TRBV7-6 and TRBJ2-2, is GAGVSQSPRYKVTKRGQDVALRCDPISGHVSLYWYRQALGQGPEFLTYFNYEAQQDKSGLPNDRFSAERPEGSISTLTIQRTEQRDSAMYRCASSHRQGDGELFFGEGSRLTVL.

This chain uses TRBV11-2 with TRBJ2-7; D might be TRBD2 (6 bases). The V gene lost 5 bases and the J gene lost 3 bases, with 11 bases spanning the gap. The V gene's germline CDR1 is SGHAT and CDR2 FQNNGV. There are 13 residues in the CDR3. Here the CDR3 reads CASSRVEGYEQYF. CDR3 DNA sequence: TGTGCCAGCAGCCGGGTGGAGGGCTACGAGCAGTACTTC. The full variable domain, completed using reference TRBV11-2 and TRBJ2-7, is EAGVAQSPRYKIIEKRQSVAFWCNPISGHATLYWYQQILGQGPKLLIQFQNNGVVDDSQLPKDRFSAERLKGVDSTLKIQPAKLEDSAVYLCASSRVEGYEQYFGPGTRLTVT.

The J gene is TRBJ2-7, the V gene TRBV5-1, with 9 bases lining up with TRBD1. Germline-derived CDR1 and CDR2 are SGHRS and YFSETQ. The CDR3 totals 14 residues. Trimming took 7 bases from V and 4 from J; bases not matched to a gene: 9. The CDR3 region is CASAPWTGEYEQYF. The CDR3 DNA reads TGCGCCAGCGCCCCATGGACAGGGGAGTACGAGCAGTACTTC. Combining the CDR3 with reference TRBV5-1 and TRBJ2-7 gives the whole variable domain KAGVTQTPRYLIKTRGQQVTLSCSPISGHRSVSWYQQTPGQGLQFLFEYFSETQRNKGNFPGRFSGRQFSNSRSEMNVSTLELGDSALYLCASAPWTGEYEQYFGPGTRLTVT.

This clone was counted between two and nine times. The rearrangement uses TRBV5-1 and TRBJ2-7, with TRBD2 matching over 11 bases. Germline values: CDR1 SGHRS, CDR2 YFSETQ. The length of the CDR3 is 14 residues. J lost 3 bases, V lost 7 bases, and 6 bases had no gene match. CDR3 in DNA: TGCGCCAGCGCTCCGGGACTAGCGGACTACGAGCAGTACTTC. Amino acid sequence: CASAPGLADYEQYF.

This chain joins TRBV5-1 and TRBJ2-7; 7 nucleotides line up with TRBD2. The CDR3 is made up of 15 amino acids. CDR1 is SGHRS, CDR2 YFSETQ, per germline. Losses at the gene ends were 4 bases for V and 0 bases for J; bases not matched to a gene: 7. CDR3 amino acids: CASSPTSVSSYEQYF. Here the CDR3 DNA reads TGCGCCAGCAGCCCAACTAGCGTGAGCTCCTACGAGCAGTACTTC. The whole variable domain, filled in from reference TRBV5-1 and TRBJ2-7, reads KAGVTQTPRYLIKTRGQQVTLSCSPISGHRSVSWYQQTPGQGLQFLFEYFSETQRNKGNFPGRFSGRQFSNSRSEMNVSTLELGDSALYLCASSPTSVSSYEQYFGPGTRLTVT.

V gene TRBV19 combines with J gene TRBJ2-6; D might be TRBD1 or TRBD2, each matching 5 bases. The CDR3 length is 17 residues. The germline V gene encodes CDR1 LNHDA and CDR2 SQIVND (reference sequence). Trimming took off 5 bases at V and 0 bases at J, with 14 bases between the two ends. This CDR3 reads CASSSPGRFSGANVLTF. DNA for the CDR3: TGTGCCAGTAGTTCCCCGGGACGTTTCTCTGGGGCCAACGTCCTGACTTTC.

CDR3 residues: CASSVGEGTDTQYF. CDR3 coding DNA: TGTGCCAGCAGCGTAGGAGAAGGCACAGATACGCAGTATTTT. This chain joins TRBV9 and TRBJ2-3; no clear D. Germline V gives CDR1 SGDLS, CDR2 YYNGEE. Trimming left V 0 bases short and J 1 base short, with 6 bases between. The CDR3 is 14 amino acids.

Concerning this clone: Other DNA sequences in this specimen translate into the identical CDR3. The V call is TRBV5-1, the J call TRBJ2-5; D possibly uses TRBD1 or TRBD2 (5 bases each). The CDR3 extends over 14 amino acids. Trimming left V 3 bases short and J 1 base short, with 10 bases between. The germline CDR1 and CDR2 sequences are SGHRS and YFSETQ. Here the CDR3 reads CASSSRDLQETQYF. The CDR3 DNA sequence: TGCGCCAGCAGCTCCCGGGACCTCCAAGAGACCCAGTACTTC.

The V gene is TRBV5-1, the J gene TRBJ2-1; 8 bases line up with TRBD2. V lost 4 bases to trimming and J lost 2 bases; unmatched junction nucleotides: 5. The CDR3 spans 15 residues. Germline-derived CDR1 and CDR2 are SGHRS and YFSETQ. The CDR3 nucleotides read TGCGCCAGCAGCGAAACTAGCGGAACCTACAATGAGCAGTTCTTC. Translated: CASSETSGTYNEQFF.

There are a few counts of this clone. The sample holds other DNA sequences that translate to the same CDR3. The chain recombines TRBV28 with TRBJ2-5; no clear D gene. Trimming removed 2 bases from V and 5 bases from J, with 3 bases in between. Per germline, CDR1 MDHEN and CDR2 SYDVKM. The CDR3 totals 11 residues. CDR3 region: CASSLRETQYF. The CDR3 coding sequence is TGTGCCAGCAGTTTACGGGAGACCCAGTACTTC.

The J gene is TRBJ1-1, the V gene TRBV5-8, with D hard to call. CDR1 and CDR2 (germline): SGHTS, YDEGEE. The ends were cut back, 5 bases at V and 6 bases at J, with 20 bases in the middle. The CDR3 loop spans 15 amino acids. CDR3 DNA sequence: TGTGCCAGCAGGGCCGAGCAAGGAAGTATGGCTGAAGCTTTCTTT. Translated, it gives CASRAEQGSMAEAFF.

Details on this clone: The sample has other DNA sequences that encode this CDR3 too. J is TRBJ1-5 and V is TRBV7-2; a possible D gene is TRBD1 (5 bases). This CDR3 spans 16 amino acids. Trimming shortened V by 3 bases and J by 1 base, and 13 bases separated the two germline ends. Germline V gives CDR1 SGHTA, CDR2 FQGNSA. CDR3 region: CASSFRQGGSNQPQHF. In DNA form, the CDR3 reads TGTGCCAGCAGCTTTCGGCAGGGTGGAAGCAATCAGCCCCAGCATTTT.

V is TRBV6-1 and J is TRBJ2-5, with 9 bases that match TRBD2. The length of the CDR3 is 13 residues. V lost 8 bases to trimming and J lost 5 bases; unmatched junction nucleotides: 6. CDR1 and CDR2 from the germline V gene are MNHNS and SASEGT. The CDR3 nucleotides read TGTGCCAGCGGGCTAGCGGGATTGGAGACCCAGTACTTC. This sequence encodes CASGLAGLETQYF.

The chain uses TRBV29-1 and TRBJ1-5; TRBD1 matches 7 bases. Germline V lookup: CDR1 SQVTM, CDR2 ANQGSEA. The V and J ends lost 6 bases and 2 bases, in that order; junction bases with no gene match: 4. This CDR3 is 13 amino acids long. CDR3 region: CSVITGGNQPQHF. As DNA, the CDR3 is TGCAGCGTGATCACAGGGGGCAATCAGCCCCAGCATTTT.

This clone has a handful of counts. This chain links TRBV28 with TRBJ1-2, with TRBD1 matching 7 bases. The germline V gene encodes CDR1 MDHEN and CDR2 SYDVKM. V lost 7 bases to trimming and J lost 0 bases; unmatched junction nucleotides: 17. This CDR3 region has 18 residues. For the CDR3, the DNA is TGTGCCAGCATCGAATCCGGGACAGCCAGCCCCGCTAACTATGGCTACACCTTC. Its translation is CASIESGTASPANYGYTF.

The chain is built from TRBV28 and TRBJ1-3, with no clear D. Germline loops: CDR1 MDHEN, CDR2 SYDVKM. The CDR3 loop spans 13 amino acids. V lost 2 bases, J lost 3 bases, and 5 bases lay in between. DNA for the CDR3: TGTGCCAGCAGTTTAGAAGTTGGAAACACCATATATTTT. It is translated as CASSLEVGNTIYF.

V and J are TRBV6-6 and TRBJ1-1; D not resolved. The CDR3 has 13 residues. Trimming stripped 7 bases from V and 3 bases from J, with 12 bases between. Per the germline V gene, CDR1 is MNHNY and CDR2 is SVGAGI (reference sequence). In DNA form, the CDR3 reads TGTGCCAGCATTGAGTCGACTTACACTGAAGCTTTCTTT. It is translated as CASIESTYTEAFF.